These T cell receptor beta chains were read from a single sample in a study of cytomegalovirus exposure and HLA in healthy donors. Clones were sequenced by immunoSEQ multiplex PCR, and TCRdb holds only the in-frame ones, with some missing. Among more than 95,000 clones listed, over 75% were seen once. Specimen: PBMCs. All receptors derive from a middle-aged woman in good health and CMV-seropositive. Each CDR3 is given with its conserved first and last residue. A D gene is named only where the DNA matches it firmly. The size of a clone is reported for some rows only, either as once, few or many, or as a class for expanded clones.

d_call j_call clone_size v_call cdr3_aa cdr3_nt
. TRBJ2-1 . TRBV25-1 CASSVQGHNEQFF TGTGCCAGCAGTGTACAGGGCCACAATGAGCAGTTCTTC
TRBD2 TRBJ2-7 . TRBV29-1 CSVGTSGGGYEQYF TGCAGCGTTGGGACTAGCGGGGGCGGCTACGAGCAGTACTTC
. TRBJ1-6 few TRBV4-3 CASSQRLRGGADSPLHF TGCGCCAGCAGCCAGAGGCTTCGTGGTGGGGCTGATTCACCCCTCCACTTT
. TRBJ1-6 . TRBV5-1 CASSLDRGAPLHF TGTGCCAGCAGCTTGGATAGGGGTGCACCCCTCCACTTT
. TRBJ2-7 . TRBV7-2 CASSPGLRPHEQYF TGTGCCAGCAGCCCCGGACTACGCCCCCACGAGCAGTACTTC
. TRBJ2-2 . TRBV4-2 CASSPRWVTRANTGELFF TGTGCCAGCAGCCCCCGGTGGGTGACTCGCGCGAACACCGGGGAGCTGTTTTTT
TRBD1 TRBJ1-1 . TRBV18 CASSPFRDRGPAEAFF TGTGCCAGCTCACCATTCCGGGACAGGGGGCCCGCTGAAGCTTTCTTT
. TRBJ2-1 . TRBV28 CASSRHSSYNEQFF TGTGCCAGCAGTCGACATAGCTCCTACAATGAGCAGTTCTTC
. TRBJ1-4 . TRBV7-2 CASSPRGRATNEKLFF TGTGCCAGCAGCCCCCGGGGAAGGGCAACTAATGAAAAACTGTTTTTT
TRBD2 TRBJ2-1 . TRBV5-4 CASSLVLAGGPGDEQFF TGTGCCAGCAGCTTGGTTCTAGCGGGAGGGCCAGGAGATGAGCAGTTCTTC
TRBD2 TRBJ2-5 . TRBV5-1 CASSLLAGAGETQYF TGCGCCAGCAGCCTATTAGCGGGGGCGGGGGAGACCCAGTACTTC
TRBD2 TRBJ2-2 . TRBV19 CASISGSWGGELFF TGTGCCAGTATTAGCGGGAGTTGGGGCGGGGAGCTGTTTTTT
. TRBJ1-1 . TRBV4-1 CASSQRTGWGNTEAFF TGCGCCAGCAGCCAACGAACAGGGTGGGGGAACACTGAAGCTTTCTTT
TRBD1 TRBJ2-5 . TRBV6-1 CASSEVTGGQGTQYF TGTGCCAGCAGTGAGGTTACAGGGGGGCAGGGGACCCAGTACTTC
. TRBJ1-5 . TRBV27 CASSFTLDQPQHF TGTGCCAGCAGTTTCACATTGGATCAGCCCCAGCATTTT
. TRBJ2-7 few TRBV27 CASRLIGGFEQYF TGTGCCAGCAGACTTATAGGAGGGTTCGAGCAGTACTTC
. TRBJ2-3 . TRBV4-1 CASSQDSGTADTQYF TGCGCCAGCAGCCAAGATTCCGGGACTGCAGATACGCAGTATTTT
TRBD2 TRBJ2-5 . TRBV5-1 CANPIAGGSRKTQYF TGCGCCAACCCAATAGCGGGGGGGTCGAGGAAGACCCAGTACTTC
. TRBJ1-1 . TRBV29-1 CSVVESNGRDEAFF TGCAGCGTTGTTGAGAGTAATGGGAGGGATGAAGCTTTCTTT
. TRBJ1-5 . TRBV19 CASSMAPYSNQPQHF TGTGCCAGTAGTATGGCTCCTTATAGCAATCAGCCCCAGCATTTT
. TRBJ1-1 . TRBV7-9 CASSSAQGTEAFF TGTGCCAGCAGCTCAGCCCAGGGGACTGAAGCTTTCTTT
TRBD1 TRBJ1-6 . TRBV9 CASTPGQDGSPLHF TGTGCCAGCACCCCAGGACAGGATGGTTCACCCCTCCACTTT
. TRBJ1-2 once TRBV19 CASSTGGGDYGYTF TGTGCCAGTAGTACGGGGGGAGGGGACTATGGCTACACCTTC
. TRBJ2-6 . TRBV28 CASGGGRRSGANVLTF TGTGCCAGCGGCGGCGGCCGAAGGTCTGGGGCCAACGTCCTGACTTTC
. TRBJ1-1 . TRBV15 CATSRESVISNSNTEAFF TGTGCCACCAGCAGAGAATCCGTAATTAGTAACTCAAACACTGAAGCTTTCTTT
. TRBJ2-3 once TRBV29-1 CSVAREFTDTQYF TGCAGCGTTGCGCGGGAATTCACAGATACGCAGTATTTT
. TRBJ1-2 few TRBV7-9 CASSLALFEGYTF TGTGCCAGCAGCTTAGCTTTATTTGAGGGCTACACCTTC
TRBD2 TRBJ2-1 . TRBV5-4 CASSPGGLAANNEQFF TGTGCCAGCAGCCCCGGGGGACTAGCGGCCAACAATGAGCAGTTCTTC